This T cell receptor (delta chain) was sequenced for a study of gamma-delta chains in newborns, infants, children. Study-level information: Polyclonal expansion of innate γδ T cells after birth follows microbial exposure.

On this clone itself: The protein held in TCRdb is that of a much larger clone and does not match this DNA's translation at residue 3, likely because of a read error; the protein shown is translated from the DNA.

TCRdb reprocessed the reads through CATT. The profile shows about 7,100 delta-chain clones, around 0.6% of them singletons. Germline loops: CDR1 GEAIGNYY, CDR2 EKD. This CDR3 contains 21 residues. This TCR derives from a child who was a newborn, infant or young child, either healthy, febrile or measles-vaccinated (not recorded which). J is TRDJ3 and V is TRDV2, with 9 bases lining up with TRDD3. The specimen was blood. This CDR3 reads CARDTGWGTGGSSWDTRQMFF. CDR3 DNA: TGTGCCCGTGACACCGGATGGGGTACTGGGGGAAGCTCCTGGGACACCCGACAGATGTTTTTC.